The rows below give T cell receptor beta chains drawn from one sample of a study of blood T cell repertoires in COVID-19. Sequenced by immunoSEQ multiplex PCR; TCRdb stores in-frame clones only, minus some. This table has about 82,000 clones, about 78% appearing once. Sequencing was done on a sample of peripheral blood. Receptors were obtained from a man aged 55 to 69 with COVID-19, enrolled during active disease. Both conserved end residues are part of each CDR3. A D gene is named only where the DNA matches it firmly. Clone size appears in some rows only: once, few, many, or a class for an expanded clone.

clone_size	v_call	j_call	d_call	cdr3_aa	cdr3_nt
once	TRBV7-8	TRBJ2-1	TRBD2	CASSSSGGVYNEQFF	TGTGCCAGCAGCTCAAGCGGGGGGGTTTACAATGAGCAGTTCTTC
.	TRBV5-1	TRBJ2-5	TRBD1	CASSLAVGGAETQYF	TGCGCCAGCAGCTTGGCAGTAGGGGGCGCGGAGACCCAGTACTTC
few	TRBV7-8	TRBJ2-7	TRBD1	CASSFPGTGAYEQYF	TGTGCCAGCAGCTTTCCGGGGACAGGGGCCTACGAGCAGTACTTC
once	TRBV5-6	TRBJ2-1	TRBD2	CASSHPGGAERNEQFF	TGTGCCAGCAGCCACCCGGGGGGGGCGGAGAGAAATGAGCAGTTCTTC
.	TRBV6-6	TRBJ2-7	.	CASSPLGVDLEQYF	TGTGCCAGCAGTCCCCTAGGAGTTGATCTCGAGCAGTACTTC
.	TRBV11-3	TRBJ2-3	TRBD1	CASSYPAGGTDTQYF	TGTGCCAGCAGCTATCCAGCAGGGGGTACAGATACGCAGTATTTT
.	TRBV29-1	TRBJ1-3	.	CSVETTGNTIYF	TGCAGCGTTGAAACTACTGGAAACACCATATATTTT
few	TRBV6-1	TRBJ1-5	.	CASSEAIRVGNQPQHF	TGTGCCAGCAGTGAAGCGATCAGGGTAGGCAATCAGCCCCAGCATTTT
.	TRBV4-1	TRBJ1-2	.	CATGTGGSLYGYTF	TGCGCCACCGGTACGGGAGGGTCCCTCTATGGCTACACCTTC
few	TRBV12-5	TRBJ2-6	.	CASGVAGAGANVLTF	TGTGCTAGTGGGGTCGCCGGGGCTGGGGCCAACGTCCTGACTTTC
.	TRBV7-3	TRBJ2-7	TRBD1	CASSFGTGGSYEQYF	TGTGCCAGCAGCTTCGGGACAGGGGGCTCCTACGAGCAGTACTTC
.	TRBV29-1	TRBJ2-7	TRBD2	CSVELAGYEQYF	TGCAGCGTTGAACTAGCGGGCTACGAGCAGTACTTC
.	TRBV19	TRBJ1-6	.	CASSIEGSSYNSPLHF	TGTGCCAGTAGTATAGAGGGCAGCTCCTATAATTCACCCCTCCACTTT
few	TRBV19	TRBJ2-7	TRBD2	CASSHSGGYEQYF	TGTGCCAGTAGTCATAGCGGGGGGTACGAGCAGTACTTC
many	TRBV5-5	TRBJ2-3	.	CASCLGGGGRALPGYF	TGTGCCAGCTGCTTGGGAGGGGGGGGGAGGGCCCTCCCTGGGTATTTT
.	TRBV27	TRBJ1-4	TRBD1	CASSRQGPNEKLFF	TGTGCCAGCAGTCGACAGGGACCTAACGAAAAACTGTTTTTT
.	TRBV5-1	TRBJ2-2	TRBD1	CASSFQGADTGELFF	TGCGCCAGCAGCTTCCAGGGGGCCGACACCGGGGAGCTGTTTTTT
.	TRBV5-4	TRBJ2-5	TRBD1	CASSLKGQGGETQYF	TGTGCCAGCAGCTTAAAGGGACAGGGGGGGGAGACCCAGTACTTC
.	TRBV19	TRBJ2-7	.	CASSMWLRIYEQYF	TGTGCCAGTAGTATGTGGCTGAGGATATACGAGCAGTACTTC
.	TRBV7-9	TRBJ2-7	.	CASSLDGHPGAYEQYF	TGTGCCAGCAGCTTAGACGGACACCCTGGGGCCTACGAGCAGTACTTC
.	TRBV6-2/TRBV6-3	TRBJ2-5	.	CASSYSNGVGTETQYF	TGTGCCAGCAGTTACAGTAACGGGGTAGGAACGGAGACCCAGTACTTC
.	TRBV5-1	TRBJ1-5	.	CASSPDSASTGQPQHF	TGCGCCAGCAGCCCAGACTCGGCCTCCACTGGTCAGCCCCAGCATTTT
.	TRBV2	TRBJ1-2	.	CASKNRNYGYTF	TGTGCCAGCAAGAACAGAAACTATGGCTACACCTTC
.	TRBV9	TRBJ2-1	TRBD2	CASSVGAGNYNEQFF	TGTGCCAGCAGCGTAGGAGCGGGGAACTACAATGAGCAGTTCTTC
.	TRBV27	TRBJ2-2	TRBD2	CASSFGGRGTGELFF	TGTGCCAGCAGTTTCGGCGGGAGGGGAACCGGGGAGCTGTTTTTT
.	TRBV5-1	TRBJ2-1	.	CASSSAEPYNEQFF	TGCGCCAGCAGTTCCGCCGAGCCCTACAATGAGCAGTTCTTC
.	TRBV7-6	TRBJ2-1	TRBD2	CASSFPEWTSGGPSYNEQFF	TGTGCCAGCAGCTTCCCCGAATGGACTAGCGGGGGGCCATCCTACAATGAGCAGTTCTTC
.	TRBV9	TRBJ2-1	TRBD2	CASSVVSSGSYNEQFF	TGTGCCAGCAGCGTAGTGTCTAGCGGCTCCTACAATGAGCAGTTCTTC
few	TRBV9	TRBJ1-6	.	CASSVGLELNSPLHF	TGTGCCAGCAGCGTAGGGCTGGAGCTAAATTCACCCCTCCACTTT
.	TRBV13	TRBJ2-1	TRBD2	CASSLGSGSGSYNEQFF	TGTGCCAGCAGCTTAGGGAGCGGGAGCGGATCCTACAATGAGCAGTTCTTC
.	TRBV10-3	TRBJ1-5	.	CAISYDSNQPQHF	TGTGCCATCAGTTACGACTCCAATCAGCCCCAGCATTTT
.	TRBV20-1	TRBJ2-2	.	CSARGGEELFF	TGCAGTGCTAGAGGGGGGGAGGAGCTGTTTTTT
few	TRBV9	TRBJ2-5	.	CASSVGDLVSGETQYF	TGTGCCAGCAGCGTTGGGGACTTAGTGAGCGGAGAGACCCAGTACTTC